One sample yielded the 6 T cell receptor beta chains listed below, sequenced in a study of response to subunit inactivated influenza vaccine. TCRdb called the RT-PCR reads again in MiXCR, with one record for every CDR3 protein. This repertoire shows about 240,000 distinct CDR3 sequences, roughly an eighth found once; its top ten account for 7.8%. This sample comprised non-naive T cells sorted from PBMCs, obtained around 14 days before vaccination. The receptor source for this set is a man in his forties or fifties who received an inactivated influenza vaccine.

This clonotype showed up just a few times. This chain joins TRBV7-9 and TRBJ2-2; a possible D gene is TRBD1 (6 bases). CDR1 and CDR2 from the germline V gene are SEHNR and FQNEAQ (reference sequence). There are 15 residues in the CDR3. V lost 5 bases, J lost 4 bases, and 14 bases lay in between. CDR3: CASSLQGMVTGELFF. In DNA, the CDR3 is TGTGCCAGCAGCCTTCAGGGGATGGTCACCGGGGAGCTGTTTTTT.

This clonotype was counted at least ten times. The rearrangement links TRBV7-8 to TRBJ2-1; D remains ambiguous. The V end was cut by 7 bases, the J end by 1 base, with 11 bases between. This CDR3 comprises 14 residues. Looked up from germline, CDR1 is SGHVS and CDR2 is FQNEAQ. CDR3 region: CASNIRQSYNEQFF. CDR3 DNA sequence: TGTGCCAGCAACATACGGCAGTCCTACAATGAGCAGTTCTTC.

A few counts support this clonotype. The rearrangement links TRBV6-5 to TRBJ2-1; D is uncertain. The CDR3 spans 15 residues. Germline V lookup: CDR1 MNHEY, CDR2 SVGAGI. Trimming shortened V by 3 bases and J by 4 bases, and 13 bases separated the two germline ends. CDR3 in amino acids: CASSYAEPAYNEQFF. The CDR3 DNA reads as TGTGCCAGCAGTTATGCGGAGCCTGCTTACAATGAGCAGTTCTTC.

This clonotype was picked up a small number of times. This chain connects TRBV11-2 to TRBJ2-3; 9 bases are a match to TRBD2. Trimming took 5 bases from V and 4 from J; bases not matched to a gene: 7. Germline V gives CDR1 SGHAT, CDR2 FQNNGV. The CDR3 consists of 15 residues. CDR3: CASSMRGGAPDTQYF. In nucleotides, the CDR3 is TGTGCCAGCAGCATGCGCGGGGGGGCCCCAGATACGCAGTATTTT. Based on the CDR3 plus reference TRBV11-2 and TRBJ2-3, the full variable domain is EAGVAQSPRYKIIEKRQSVAFWCNPISGHATLYWYQQILGQGPKLLIQFQNNGVVDDSQLPKDRFSAERLKGVDSTLKIQPAKLEDSAVYLCASSMRGGAPDTQYFGPGTRLTVL.

This clonotype was counted only a few times. The V gene is TRBV5-1, the J gene TRBJ1-6; D is unclear. Trimming took 4 bases from V and 10 from J, leaving 12 bases between them. Germline CDR1 is SGHRS and CDR2 is YFSETQ. The CDR3 length is 13 residues. The CDR3 region has the DNA TGCGCCAGCAGCGTTGGGGATGGATCACCCCTCCACTTT. Encoded protein: CASSVGDGSPLHF.

The chain carries TRBV6-1 and TRBJ2-4; possibly TRBD1 for D (5 bases). There are 16 residues in the CDR3. Germline V gene lookup returns CDR1 MNHNS and CDR2 SASEGT. The ends were cut back, 6 bases at V and 0 bases at J, with 15 bases in the middle. CDR3 nucleotides: TGTGCCAGCAGCCCCGTGGGGCCCTTAGCCAAAAACATTCAGTACTTC. As protein: CASSPVGPLAKNIQYF.